These T cell receptor beta chains were read from a single sample in a study of blood T cell repertoires in COVID-19. Assay used: immunoSEQ multiplex PCR; TCRdb lists only in-frame clones, some missing. The sample lists around 140,000 clones, more than 70% occurring once. The sequencing input was peripheral blood. The receptors were gathered from a human donor in a cohort sampled during active COVID-19. Both conserved end residues are part of each CDR3. The D gene is left open where the match is weak. Expanded clones get a size class; other rows say once, few or many, or leave the size out.

j_call clone_size v_call d_call cdr3_aa cdr3_nt
TRBJ1-3 - TRBV27 - CASSRGFGRYSGNTIYF TGTGCCAGCAGTAGGGGGTTTGGACGGTACTCTGGAAACACCATATATTTT
TRBJ2-5 - TRBV11-2 TRBD1 CASSHGGQGAGETQYF TGTGCCAGCAGCCACGGGGGACAGGGGGCGGGTGAGACCCAGTACTTC
TRBJ2-3 once TRBV4-3 TRBD2 CASSQERSGGFTSTDTQYF TGCGCCAGCAGCCAAGAAAGGAGCGGGGGGTTCACTAGCACAGATACGCAGTATTTT
TRBJ1-2 - TRBV27 - CASSFVAGHGYTF TGTGCCAGCAGTTTTGTGGCAGGGCATGGCTACACCTTC
TRBJ2-2 - TRBV3-1/TRBV3-2 TRBD2 CASSNMYSGGANTGELFF TGTGCCAGCAGCAATATGTATAGCGGGGGGGCGAACACCGGGGAGCTGTTTTTT
TRBJ2-7 - TRBV4-1 TRBD2 CASSQDPGLAGSEQYF TGCGCCAGCAGCCAGGATCCGGGACTAGCGGGGAGCGAGCAGTACTTC
TRBJ2-1 - TRBV5-4 - CASSLEAGEYNEQFF TGTGCCAGCAGCTTGGAAGCAGGGGAGTACAATGAGCAGTTCTTC
TRBJ2-5 once TRBV7-3 TRBD2 CASSPRPGLPRETQYF TGTGCCAGCAGCCCCAGACCGGGACTACCTCGGGAGACCCAGTACTTC
TRBJ2-7 - TRBV6-2/TRBV6-3 - CASSYSRTSSYEQYF TGTGCCAGCAGTTACTCGAGAACCTCTTCCTACGAGCAGTACTTC
TRBJ2-5 - TRBV29-1 - CSVEDNIQETQYF TGCAGCGTTGAAGATAACATTCAAGAGACCCAGTACTTC
TRBJ1-6 - TRBV5-4 TRBD1 CASSLVSGGYSPLHF TGTGCCAGCAGCTTGGTATCAGGGGGATATTCACCCCTCCACTTT
TRBJ2-3 - TRBV5-6 TRBD2 CASSPGQRGATDTQYF TGTGCCAGCAGCCCCGGCCAGCGGGGCGCCACAGATACGCAGTATTTT
TRBJ2-1 - TRBV5-6 TRBD1 CASSSGTGASGSYNEQFF TGTGCCAGCAGCTCCGGGACAGGAGCCTCCGGCTCCTACAATGAGCAGTTCTTC
TRBJ2-1 once TRBV4-1 TRBD1 CASSQWDREYNEQFF TGCGCCAGCAGTCAATGGGACAGGGAATACAATGAGCAGTTCTTC
TRBJ2-5 - TRBV4-3 - CASSQNFQETQYF TGCGCCAGCAGCCAAAACTTCCAAGAGACCCAGTACTTC
TRBJ1-2 - TRBV10-2 - CASRKPARGLYGYTF TGCGCCAGCAGAAAACCGGCAAGGGGCCTCTATGGCTACACCTTC
TRBJ1-2 - TRBV29-1 - CSAYKILDGYTF TGCAGCGCTTACAAAATTCTAGATGGCTACACCTTC
TRBJ2-7 once TRBV7-6 TRBD1 CASSSLDRGASEQYF TGTGCCAGCAGCTCCTTGGACAGGGGTGCTTCCGAGCAGTACTTC
TRBJ2-4 - TRBV25-1 TRBD1 CASSDPSGGTKNIQYF TGTGCCAGCAGTGACCCCTCAGGGGGAACCAAAAACATTCAGTACTTC
TRBJ1-2 - TRBV2 - CASSLAYGYTF TGTGCCAGCAGTCTCGCGTATGGCTACACCTTC
TRBJ1-2 - TRBV19 - CASSLTVLYGYTF TGTGCCAGTAGTCTAACAGTCTTGTATGGCTACACCTTC
TRBJ2-4 - TRBV4-3 TRBD2 CASSQRLAGGLSSKNIQYF TGCGCCAGCAGCCAACGACTAGCGGGGGGGCTCAGTTCCAAAAACATTCAGTACTTC
TRBJ1-2 once TRBV5-1 - CASSLDVVAGGYTF TGCGCCAGCAGCTTGGATGTGGTAGCGGGTGGCTACACCTTC
TRBJ2-1 - TRBV6-4 TRBD1 CASSDSAGGLSEQFF TGTGCCAGCAGTGACTCGGCAGGGGGCTTGTCTGAGCAGTTCTTC
TRBJ2-1 - TRBV19 TRBD2 CASKAGGEQFF TGTGCCAGCAAGGCGGGGGGTGAGCAGTTCTTC
TRBJ2-1 - TRBV19 - CASSHTGFSYNEQFF TGTGCCAGTAGTCATACAGGGTTCTCCTACAATGAGCAGTTCTTC
TRBJ2-4 - TRBV19 - CASSIAEWGAIQYF TGTGCCAGTAGTATTGCGGAGTGGGGAGCCATTCAGTACTTC
TRBJ2-7 - TRBV27 - CASSLIAGVSYEQYF TGTGCCAGCAGTTTGATTGCAGGGGTCTCCTACGAGCAGTACTTC
TRBJ2-2 - TRBV24-1 - CATSDPQGGNTGELFF TGTGCCACCAGTGACCCTCAGGGGGGGAACACCGGGGAGCTGTTTTTT
TRBJ1-1 - TRBV7-2 - CASSLGVSGRNTEAFF TGTGCCAGCAGCTTAGGAGTGTCAGGCCGTAACACTGAAGCTTTCTTT
TRBJ1-1 once TRBV19 - CASTRGSPGTEAFF TGTGCCAGTACCCGCGGGTCCCCGGGCACTGAAGCTTTCTTT
TRBJ2-5 - TRBV27 - CASSWDTGNQETQYF TGTGCCAGCAGTTGGGACACGGGGAACCAAGAGACCCAGTACTTC
TRBJ2-5 - TRBV21-1 - CASPPGTGFQETQYF TGTGCCAGCCCTCCGGGGACAGGCTTCCAAGAGACCCAGTACTTC
TRBJ2-3 - TRBV6-6 TRBD2 CASSYSRLAVTDTQYF TGTGCCAGCAGTTACTCGAGGCTAGCGGTCACAGATACGCAGTATTTT
TRBJ2-7 - TRBV12-2 - CASRLGPLEGTVYEQYF TGTGCAAGTCGCTTAGGCCCCTTGGAAGGGACAGTCTACGAGCAGTACTTC
TRBJ1-2 - TRBV27 TRBD1 CASSYAGGGYGYTF TGTGCCAGCAGTTACGCAGGGGGCGGCTATGGCTACACCTTC
TRBJ2-7 - TRBV5-6 - CASSSVSTGTYEQYF TGTGCCAGCAGCTCCGTTTCGACAGGTACCTACGAGCAGTACTTC
TRBJ1-4 - TRBV7-9 TRBD1 CASSLGGTDYKLFF TGTGCCAGCAGCTTAGGGGGGACAGATTATAAACTGTTTTTT